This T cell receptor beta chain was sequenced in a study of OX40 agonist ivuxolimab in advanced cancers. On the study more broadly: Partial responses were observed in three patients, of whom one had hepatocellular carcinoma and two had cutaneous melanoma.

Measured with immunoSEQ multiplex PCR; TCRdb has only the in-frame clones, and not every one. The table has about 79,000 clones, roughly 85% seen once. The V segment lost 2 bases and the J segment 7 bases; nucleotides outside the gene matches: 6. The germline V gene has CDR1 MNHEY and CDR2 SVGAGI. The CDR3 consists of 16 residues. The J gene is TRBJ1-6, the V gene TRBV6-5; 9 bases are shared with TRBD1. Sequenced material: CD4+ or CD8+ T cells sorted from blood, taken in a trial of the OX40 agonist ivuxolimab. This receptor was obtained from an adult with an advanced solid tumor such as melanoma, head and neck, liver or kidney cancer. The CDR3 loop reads CASSYRRDRANSPLHF. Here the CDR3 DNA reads TGTGCCAGCAGTTACCGCCGGGACAGGGCGAATTCACCCCTCCACTTT.